Reported below is one TCR beta chain. What it recognizes is unknown. Quantitative molecular-barcoded 5'-RACE generated the TCR beta libraries. TCRdb redid the calling of the 5' RACE reads with MiXCR, one entry per CDR3 protein. The sample yields 200,000 to 250,000 distinct CDR3 sequences, roughly 18% seen once. The sample comes from a study of CD8 T cells in ankylosing spondylitis. Overall study results and limits: Typical of ankylosing spondylitis blood, it appeared, was a TCR beta motif of under 10 highly homologous variants. Disease-linked clones bore a CD8+ phenotype, appearing relatively rarely in peripheral blood.

This CDR3 contains 16 residues. V was clipped by 4 bases and J by 0 bases, with 15 bases between them. The origin of this receptor is a male donor with ankylosing spondylitis. Specimen: blood, either unsorted or a sorted T cell fraction (not recorded which). V is TRBV12-3 or TRBV12-4 and J is TRBJ1-2; perhaps TRBD1 as D (6 bases). Here the CDR3 DNA reads TGTGCCAGCAGTTATGGCGGGGAGGGGGCTAACTATGGCTACACCTTC. Amino acid sequence: CASSYGGEGANYGYTF.